This T cell receptor beta chain was retrieved from a study of early T cells in non-severe SARS-CoV-2 infection. The CDR3 sequence is 13 residues long. Germline CDR1 and CDR2: MDHEN and SYDVKM. Germline trimming cut 5 bases from V and 0 bases from J; bases unmatched to any gene: 0. TCRdb called the 5' RACE reads again in MiXCR, with one record for every CDR3 protein. This table has tens of thousands of distinct CDR3 sequences, 16% appearing once. This sample comprised whole blood, obtained at baseline. The sequence derives from an adult who was a healthcare worker with PCR-confirmed SARS-CoV-2 infection or an uninfected control (not recorded which). The V and J genes are TRBV28 and TRBJ2-7; TRBD1 agrees at 8 bases. Here the CDR3 DNA reads TGTGCCAGCAGTGGGACAGGCTCCTACGAGCAGTACTTC. Its translation is CASSGTGSYEQYF.